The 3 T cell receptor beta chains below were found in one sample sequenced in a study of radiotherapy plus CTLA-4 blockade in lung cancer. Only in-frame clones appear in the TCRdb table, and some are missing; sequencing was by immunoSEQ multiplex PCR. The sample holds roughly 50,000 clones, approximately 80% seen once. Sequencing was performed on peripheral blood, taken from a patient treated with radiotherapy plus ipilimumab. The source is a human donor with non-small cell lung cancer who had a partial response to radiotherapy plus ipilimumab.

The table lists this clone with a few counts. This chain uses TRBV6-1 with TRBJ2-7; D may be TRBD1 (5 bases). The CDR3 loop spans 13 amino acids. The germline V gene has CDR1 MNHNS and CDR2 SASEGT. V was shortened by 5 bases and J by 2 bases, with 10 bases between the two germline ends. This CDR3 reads CASSKAGPYEQYF. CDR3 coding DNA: TGTGCCAGCAGTAAGGCAGGGCCCTACGAGCAGTACTTC.

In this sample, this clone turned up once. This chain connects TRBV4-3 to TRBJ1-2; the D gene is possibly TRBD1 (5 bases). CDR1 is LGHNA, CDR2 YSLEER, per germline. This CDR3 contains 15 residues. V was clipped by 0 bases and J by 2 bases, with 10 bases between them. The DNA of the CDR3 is TGCGCCAGCAGCCAAGAGAGCGGGGCCAACTATGGCTACACCTTC. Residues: CASSQESGANYGYTF.

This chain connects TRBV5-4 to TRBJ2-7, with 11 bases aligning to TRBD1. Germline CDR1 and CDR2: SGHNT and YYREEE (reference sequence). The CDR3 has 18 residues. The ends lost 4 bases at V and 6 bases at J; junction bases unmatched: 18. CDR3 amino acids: CASSVQRRGQGGAAEQYF. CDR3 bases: TGTGCCAGCAGCGTTCAAAGAAGGGGACAGGGGGGGGCGGCCGAGCAGTACTTC.